This is a list of T cell receptor beta chains from one sample in a study of siplizumab effects on memory and regulatory T cells. Only in-frame clones appear in the TCRdb table, and some are missing; sequencing was by immunoSEQ multiplex PCR. The sample shows about 120,000 clones, roughly 94% of them seen only once. The sequenced sample consisted of non-Treg CD4+ T cells sorted from blood. Receptor source: a human donor in good health. Both conserved end residues are part of each CDR3. D genes are given only for firm matches. The size of a clone is reported for some rows only, either as once, few or many, or as a class for expanded clones.

V gene: TRBV6-5
clone size: .
J gene: TRBJ2-5
D gene: .
CDR3 DNA: TGTGCCAGCAGTTACGCCTCGGGGCCCCAGTACTTC
CDR3 protein: CASSYASGPQYF

V gene: TRBV6-4
clone size: .
J gene: TRBJ1-2
D gene: TRBD1
CDR3 DNA: TGTGCCAGCAATCGACAGGGAAATAACTATGGCTACACCTTC
CDR3 protein: CASNRQGNNYGYTF

V gene: TRBV29-1
clone size: .
J gene: TRBJ2-1
D gene: TRBD2
CDR3 DNA: TGCAGCGTGACCGGGACTAGCGGGAGTTTAAATGAGCAGTTCTTC
CDR3 protein: CSVTGTSGSLNEQFF

V gene: TRBV11-2
clone size: .
J gene: TRBJ2-3
D gene: .
CDR3 DNA: TGTGCCAGCAGCCGGGTCTCGAGCACAGATACGCAGTATTTT
CDR3 protein: CASSRVSSTDTQYF

V gene: TRBV6-5
clone size: .
J gene: TRBJ1-2
D gene: .
CDR3 DNA: TGTGCCAGCAGTCCCGGGGCCCGGGCGGATGGCTACACCTTC
CDR3 protein: CASSPGARADGYTF

V gene: TRBV9
clone size: .
J gene: TRBJ1-5
D gene: .
CDR3 DNA: TGTGCCAGCAGCCCGGGAGGGAATAGCAATCAGCCCCAGCATTTT
CDR3 protein: CASSPGGNSNQPQHF

V gene: TRBV7-9
clone size: .
J gene: TRBJ2-7
D gene: .
CDR3 DNA: TGTGCCAGCAGCTTAGGGACGGTAGCCGAGCAGTACTTC
CDR3 protein: CASSLGTVAEQYF

V gene: TRBV7-2
clone size: .
J gene: TRBJ1-1
D gene: .
CDR3 DNA: TGTGCCAGCAGCCCATGGGCCCAGACGGGGGCTTTCTTT
CDR3 protein: CASSPWAQTGAFF

V gene: TRBV5-1
clone size: .
J gene: TRBJ2-1
D gene: TRBD1
CDR3 DNA: TGCGCCAGCAGGACAGGGGGCCCGGACAATGAGCAGTTCTTC
CDR3 protein: CASRTGGPDNEQFF

V gene: TRBV9
clone size: few
J gene: TRBJ1-1
D gene: TRBD1
CDR3 DNA: TGTGCCAGCACGCGGGGACAGGGGGCAGGCACTGAAGCTTTCTTT
CDR3 protein: CASTRGQGAGTEAFF

V gene: TRBV10-2
clone size: .
J gene: TRBJ1-5
D gene: .
CDR3 DNA: TGCGCCAGCTCTGAGGCTGACTTTAGCAATCAGCCCCAGCATTTT
CDR3 protein: CASSEADFSNQPQHF

V gene: TRBV5-1
clone size: .
J gene: TRBJ2-1
D gene: .
CDR3 DNA: TGCGCCAGCACCACCGGGGGGCCAGCTAGGGATGAGCAGTTCTTC
CDR3 protein: CASTTGGPARDEQFF

V gene: TRBV5-5
clone size: .
J gene: TRBJ1-5
D gene: .
CDR3 DNA: TGTGCCAGCAGCCTGGGACCGCGAAGCAATCAGCCCCAGCATTTT
CDR3 protein: CASSLGPRSNQPQHF

V gene: TRBV11-2
clone size: .
J gene: TRBJ1-1
D gene: TRBD1
CDR3 DNA: TGTGCCAGCAGCTTAATACAGGGGGCACGGGGCACTGAAGCTTTCTTT
CDR3 protein: CASSLIQGARGTEAFF

V gene: TRBV6-5
clone size: .
J gene: TRBJ2-4
D gene: .
CDR3 DNA: TGTGCCAGCAGTGGAAAGGGACCTCCCAGCATTCAGTACTTC
CDR3 protein: CASSGKGPPSIQYF

V gene: TRBV5-1
clone size: .
J gene: TRBJ2-1
D gene: .
CDR3 DNA: TGCGCCAGCAGTTTTCCGGGACCAAACAATGAGCAGTTCTTC
CDR3 protein: CASSFPGPNNEQFF

V gene: TRBV7-9
clone size: .
J gene: TRBJ1-3
D gene: TRBD1
CDR3 DNA: TGTGCCAGCAGCTACAACAGGGGTGGAAACACCATATATTTT
CDR3 protein: CASSYNRGGNTIYF

V gene: TRBV7-9
clone size: .
J gene: TRBJ2-7
D gene: .
CDR3 DNA: TGTGCCAGCAGCCCCTCCTACGAGCAGTACTTC
CDR3 protein: CASSPSYEQYF

V gene: TRBV19
clone size: .
J gene: TRBJ2-3
D gene: TRBD2
CDR3 DNA: TGTGCCAGTAGTCCATTAGCGGGAGGGGTTACGCAGTATTTT
CDR3 protein: CASSPLAGGVTQYF

V gene: TRBV4-1
clone size: .
J gene: TRBJ1-4
D gene: TRBD1
CDR3 DNA: TGCGCCAGCAGCCAACCGACAGGGGGCGTTGAAAAACTGTTTTTT
CDR3 protein: CASSQPTGGVEKLFF

V gene: TRBV29-1
clone size: .
J gene: TRBJ1-1
D gene: .
CDR3 DNA: TGCAGCGTTGAGGGTACGAACACTGAAGCTTTCTTT
CDR3 protein: CSVEGTNTEAFF

V gene: TRBV6-5
clone size: .
J gene: TRBJ2-3
D gene: .
CDR3 DNA: TGTGCCAGCAGCCGCCGTAATCCAGATACGCAGTATTTT
CDR3 protein: CASSRRNPDTQYF

V gene: TRBV18
clone size: .
J gene: TRBJ2-1
D gene: .
CDR3 DNA: TGTGCCAGCTCACCAAGCCTAGCCGACAATGAGCAGTTCTTC
CDR3 protein: CASSPSLADNEQFF

V gene: TRBV19
clone size: .
J gene: TRBJ1-2
D gene: TRBD1
CDR3 DNA: TGTGCCAGCTCCGGACAGGGGTGGAGTGGCTACACCTTC
CDR3 protein: CASSGQGWSGYTF

V gene: TRBV7-2
clone size: .
J gene: TRBJ2-1
D gene: TRBD2
CDR3 DNA: TGTGCCAGCAGCTTAGTTGCTAGCGGGAGTGGCAATGAGCAGTTCTTC
CDR3 protein: CASSLVASGSGNEQFF

V gene: TRBV6-1
clone size: .
J gene: TRBJ1-5
D gene: .
CDR3 DNA: TGTGCCAGCAGTGAAGGGACGAATGGCAATCAGCCCCAGCATTTT
CDR3 protein: CASSEGTNGNQPQHF

V gene: TRBV2
clone size: .
J gene: TRBJ1-2
D gene: .
CDR3 DNA: TGTGCCCAAGGTGGGGGCGTTGGCTACACCTTC
CDR3 protein: CAQGGGVGYTF

V gene: TRBV5-4
clone size: .
J gene: TRBJ2-5
D gene: TRBD2
CDR3 DNA: TGTGCCAGCAGCTCCCCTAGCGGACAAGAGACCCAGTACTTC
CDR3 protein: CASSSPSGQETQYF

V gene: TRBV4-2
clone size: .
J gene: TRBJ2-1
D gene: TRBD2
CDR3 DNA: TGTGCCAGCAGCCAGGGACTATACAATGAGCAGTTCTTC
CDR3 protein: CASSQGLYNEQFF

V gene: TRBV27
clone size: .
J gene: TRBJ2-5
D gene: TRBD2
CDR3 DNA: TGTGCCAGCAGTTCGTTCGGGAGGGGCCAAGAGACCCAGTACTTC
CDR3 protein: CASSSFGRGQETQYF

V gene: TRBV19
clone size: few
J gene: TRBJ1-3
D gene: .
CDR3 DNA: TGTGCCAGTAGTATAGGGGGGGCCGCTGGAAACACCATATATTTT
CDR3 protein: CASSIGGAAGNTIYF

V gene: TRBV5-1
clone size: .
J gene: TRBJ2-2
D gene: TRBD1
CDR3 DNA: TGCGCCAGCAGCCAACAGGACAGGGACGCCGGGGAGCTGTTTTTT
CDR3 protein: CASSQQDRDAGELFF

V gene: TRBV19
clone size: .
J gene: TRBJ1-5
D gene: .
CDR3 DNA: TGTGCCAGTAGTATAGTAGGGTCCCCTAATCAGCCCCAGCATTTT
CDR3 protein: CASSIVGSPNQPQHF

V gene: TRBV7-9
clone size: .
J gene: TRBJ2-7
D gene: TRBD2
CDR3 DNA: TGTGCCAGCAGCTTCGCCGGGACTAGCGGGAGCTACGAGCAGTACTTC
CDR3 protein: CASSFAGTSGSYEQYF

V gene: TRBV6-5
clone size: .
J gene: TRBJ1-6
D gene: .
CDR3 DNA: TGTGCCAGCAGAGGGCCTGACTCCTATAATTCACCCCTCCACTTT
CDR3 protein: CASRGPDSYNSPLHF

V gene: TRBV15
clone size: .
J gene: TRBJ1-3
D gene: .
CDR3 DNA: TGTGCCACCAGCAGAGATTCGGGGGATGGAAACACCATATATTTT
CDR3 protein: CATSRDSGDGNTIYF

V gene: TRBV29-1
clone size: .
J gene: TRBJ1-5
D gene: TRBD1
CDR3 DNA: TGCAGCGTTTTAGGGGGCGGCAATCAGCCCCAGCATTTT
CDR3 protein: CSVLGGGNQPQHF

V gene: TRBV6-5
clone size: .
J gene: TRBJ2-7
D gene: .
CDR3 DNA: TGTGCCAGCAGCCTGGGGGGCGGGCAGTACTTC
CDR3 protein: CASSLGGGQYF

V gene: TRBV5-1
clone size: .
J gene: TRBJ2-1
D gene: TRBD2
CDR3 DNA: TGCGCCAGCAGCTTGGCCCCCCTAGCGGGGAACAATGAGCAGTTCTTC
CDR3 protein: CASSLAPLAGNNEQFF

V gene: TRBV20-1
clone size: .
J gene: TRBJ2-7
D gene: .
CDR3 DNA: TGCAGTGGTCGGGAGTCGGGCGAGCAGTACTTC
CDR3 protein: CSGRESGEQYF

V gene: TRBV7-2
clone size: few
J gene: TRBJ1-6
D gene: TRBD1
CDR3 DNA: TGTGCCAGCAGCCGGACAGGGGATAATTCACCCCTCCACTTT
CDR3 protein: CASSRTGDNSPLHF

V gene: TRBV7-2
clone size: .
J gene: TRBJ2-5
D gene: TRBD2
CDR3 DNA: TGTGCCAGCAGCTTAGACGGACTAGCGCAAGAGACCCAGTACTTC
CDR3 protein: CASSLDGLAQETQYF

V gene: TRBV7-2
clone size: .
J gene: TRBJ1-1
D gene: .
CDR3 DNA: TGTGCCAGCAGCTTGGCGGCGGCTGAAGCTTTCTTT
CDR3 protein: CASSLAAAEAFF

V gene: TRBV7-2
clone size: .
J gene: TRBJ1-1
D gene: .
CDR3 DNA: TGTGCCAGCAGCACCGACACCTCCGAAGCTTTCTTT
CDR3 protein: CASSTDTSEAFF

V gene: TRBV6-6
clone size: .
J gene: TRBJ2-7
D gene: .
CDR3 DNA: TGTGCCAGCAGTTATGGGAGAGCCTACGAGCAGTACTTC
CDR3 protein: CASSYGRAYEQYF

V gene: TRBV6-6
clone size: .
J gene: TRBJ2-7
D gene: .
CDR3 DNA: TGTGCCAGCAGGGGACAACCCAATACCGAGCAGTACTTC
CDR3 protein: CASRGQPNTEQYF

V gene: TRBV28
clone size: .
J gene: TRBJ2-7
D gene: .
CDR3 DNA: TGTGCCAGCAGTTTTGACCTTTCCTACGAGCAGTACTTC
CDR3 protein: CASSFDLSYEQYF

V gene: TRBV12-5
clone size: .
J gene: TRBJ1-5
D gene: TRBD1
CDR3 DNA: TGTGCTAGTGGTTTCATCAGGGACAGGGGTTCCCAGCCCCAGCATTTT
CDR3 protein: CASGFIRDRGSQPQHF

V gene: TRBV29-1
clone size: .
J gene: TRBJ1-2
D gene: .
CDR3 DNA: TGCAGCGTTGCCGCCCCGGATGGCTACACCTTC
CDR3 protein: CSVAAPDGYTF

V gene: TRBV6-5
clone size: .
J gene: TRBJ1-5
D gene: .
CDR3 DNA: TGTGCCAGCAGTTACTCTTCCCAGGGTGGGAATCAGCCCCAGCATTTT
CDR3 protein: CASSYSSQGGNQPQHF